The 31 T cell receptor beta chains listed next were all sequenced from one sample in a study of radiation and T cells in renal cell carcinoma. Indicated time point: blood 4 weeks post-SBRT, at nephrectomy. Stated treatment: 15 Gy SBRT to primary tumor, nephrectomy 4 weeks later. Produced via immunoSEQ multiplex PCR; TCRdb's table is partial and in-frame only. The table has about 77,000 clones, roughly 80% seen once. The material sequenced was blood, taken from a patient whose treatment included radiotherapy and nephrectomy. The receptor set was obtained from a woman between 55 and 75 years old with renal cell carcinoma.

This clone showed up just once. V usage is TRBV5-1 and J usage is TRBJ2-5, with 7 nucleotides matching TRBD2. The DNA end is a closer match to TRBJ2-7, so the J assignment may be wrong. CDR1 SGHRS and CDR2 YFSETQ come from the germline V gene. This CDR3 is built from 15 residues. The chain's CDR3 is CASSSGGGRTHEQYF. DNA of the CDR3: TGCGCCAGCAGCTCCGGTGGCGGGAGAACCCACGAGCAGTACTTC.

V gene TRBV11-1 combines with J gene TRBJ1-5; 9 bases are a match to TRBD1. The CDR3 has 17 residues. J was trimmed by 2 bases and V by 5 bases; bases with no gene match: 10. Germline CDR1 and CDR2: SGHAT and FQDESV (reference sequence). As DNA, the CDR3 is TGTGCCAGCAGCGGGCTGGGACAGGGAGTCGGCAATCAGCCCCAGCATTTT. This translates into CASSGLGQGVGNQPQHF.

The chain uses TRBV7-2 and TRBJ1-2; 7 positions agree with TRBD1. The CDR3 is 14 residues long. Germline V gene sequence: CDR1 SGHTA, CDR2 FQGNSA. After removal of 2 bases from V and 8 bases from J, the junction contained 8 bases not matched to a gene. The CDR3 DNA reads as TGTGCCAGCAGCTTAACCGACAGGGTCTGGGGCTACACCTTC. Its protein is CASSLTDRVWGYTF.

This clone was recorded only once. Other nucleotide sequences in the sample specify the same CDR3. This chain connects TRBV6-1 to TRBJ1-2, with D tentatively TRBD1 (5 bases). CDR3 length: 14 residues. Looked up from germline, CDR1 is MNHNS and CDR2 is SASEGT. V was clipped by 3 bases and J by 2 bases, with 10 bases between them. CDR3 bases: TGTGCCAGCAGTGAGGGACCACGAAACTATGGCTACACCTTC. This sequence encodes CASSEGPRNYGYTF.

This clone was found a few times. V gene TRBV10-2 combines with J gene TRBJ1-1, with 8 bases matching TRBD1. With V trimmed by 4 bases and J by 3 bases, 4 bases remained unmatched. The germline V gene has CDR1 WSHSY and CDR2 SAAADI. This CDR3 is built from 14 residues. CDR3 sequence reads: CASSGPTGDTEAFF. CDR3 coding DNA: TGCGCCAGCAGTGGACCGACAGGGGACACTGAAGCTTTCTTT.

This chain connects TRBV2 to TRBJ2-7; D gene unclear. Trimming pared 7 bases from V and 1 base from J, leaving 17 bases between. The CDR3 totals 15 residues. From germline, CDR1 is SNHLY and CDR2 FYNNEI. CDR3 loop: CASIPIGGTSYEQYF. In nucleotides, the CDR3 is TGTGCCAGCATCCCTATTGGCGGTACATCCTACGAGCAGTACTTC.

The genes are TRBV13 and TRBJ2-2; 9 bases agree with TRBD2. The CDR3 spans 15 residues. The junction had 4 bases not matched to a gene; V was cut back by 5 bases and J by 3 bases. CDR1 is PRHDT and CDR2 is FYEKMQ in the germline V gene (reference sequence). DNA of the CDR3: TGTGCCAGCAGCCCGACTAGCGGATACACCGGGGAGCTGTTTTTT. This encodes CASSPTSGYTGELFF.

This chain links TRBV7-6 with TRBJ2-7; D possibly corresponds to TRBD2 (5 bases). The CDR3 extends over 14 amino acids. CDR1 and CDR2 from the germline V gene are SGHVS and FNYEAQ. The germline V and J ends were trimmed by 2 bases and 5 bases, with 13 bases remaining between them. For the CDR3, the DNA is TGTGCCAGCAGCTTAAACGGGGATGTCGACGAGCAGTACTTC. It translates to CASSLNGDVDEQYF.

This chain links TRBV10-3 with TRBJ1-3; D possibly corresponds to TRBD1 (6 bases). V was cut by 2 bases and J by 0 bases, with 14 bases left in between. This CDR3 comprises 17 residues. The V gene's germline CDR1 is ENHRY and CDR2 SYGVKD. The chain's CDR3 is CAISERGGSSSGNTIYF. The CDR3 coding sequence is TGTGCCATCAGTGAGAGGGGGGGCTCTAGCTCTGGAAACACCATATATTTT.

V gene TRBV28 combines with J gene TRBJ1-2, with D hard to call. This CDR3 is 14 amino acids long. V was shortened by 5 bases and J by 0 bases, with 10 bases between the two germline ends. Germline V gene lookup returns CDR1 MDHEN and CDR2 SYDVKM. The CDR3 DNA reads TGTGCCAGCAGTAGAACACAAACTAACTATGGCTACACCTTC. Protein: CASSRTQTNYGYTF.

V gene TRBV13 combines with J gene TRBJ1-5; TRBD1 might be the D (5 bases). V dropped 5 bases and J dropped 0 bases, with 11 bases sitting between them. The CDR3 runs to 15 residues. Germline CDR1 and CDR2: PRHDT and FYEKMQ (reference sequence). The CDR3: CASSLGENSNQPQHF. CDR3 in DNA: TGTGCCAGCAGCCTGGGGGAAAATAGCAATCAGCCCCAGCATTTT.

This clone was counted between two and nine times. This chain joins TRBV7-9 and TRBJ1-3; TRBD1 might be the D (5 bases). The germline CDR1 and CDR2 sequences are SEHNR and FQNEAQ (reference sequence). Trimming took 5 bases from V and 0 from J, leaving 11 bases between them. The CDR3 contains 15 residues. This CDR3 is CASSPRVDSGNTIYF. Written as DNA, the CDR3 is TGTGCCAGCAGCCCCAGGGTTGACTCTGGAAACACCATATATTTT.

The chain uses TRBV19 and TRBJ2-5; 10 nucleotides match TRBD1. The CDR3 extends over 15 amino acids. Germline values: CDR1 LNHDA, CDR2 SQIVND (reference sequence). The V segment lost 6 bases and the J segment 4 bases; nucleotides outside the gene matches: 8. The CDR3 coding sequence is TGTGCCAGTAGGAACCCCGGGACAGGGGTAGAGACCCAGTACTTC. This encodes CASRNPGTGVETQYF.

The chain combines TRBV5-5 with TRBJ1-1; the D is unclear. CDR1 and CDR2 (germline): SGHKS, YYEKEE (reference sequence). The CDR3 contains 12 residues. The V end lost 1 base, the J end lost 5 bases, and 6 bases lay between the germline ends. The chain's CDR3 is CASSLSRTEAFF. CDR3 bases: TGTGCCAGCAGCTTGAGCAGGACTGAAGCTTTCTTT.

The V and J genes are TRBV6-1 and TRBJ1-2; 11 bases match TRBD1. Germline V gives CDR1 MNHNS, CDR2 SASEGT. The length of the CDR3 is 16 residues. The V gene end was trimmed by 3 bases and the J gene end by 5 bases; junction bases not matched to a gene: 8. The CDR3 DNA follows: TGTGCCAGCAGTGAGGGGACAGGGGGTAGTTGGTATGGCTACACCTTC. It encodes CASSEGTGGSWYGYTF.

DNA for the CDR3: TGTGCCAGCAGTTTTAGGACTAGCTTAGAGACCCAGTACTTC. Its translation: CASSFRTSLETQYF. The gene calls are TRBV6-5 and TRBJ2-5; 8 bases fit TRBD2. Germline lookup yields CDR1 MNHEY and CDR2 SVGAGI. The V gene end was trimmed by 4 bases and the J gene end by 4 bases; junction bases not matched to a gene: 5. CDR3 length: 14 residues.

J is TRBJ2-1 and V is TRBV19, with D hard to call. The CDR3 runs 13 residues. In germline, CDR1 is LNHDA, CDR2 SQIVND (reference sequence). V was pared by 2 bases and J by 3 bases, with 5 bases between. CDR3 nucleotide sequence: TGTGCCAGTAGTATAAACGTCTACAATGAGCAGTTCTTC. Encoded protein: CASSINVYNEQFF.

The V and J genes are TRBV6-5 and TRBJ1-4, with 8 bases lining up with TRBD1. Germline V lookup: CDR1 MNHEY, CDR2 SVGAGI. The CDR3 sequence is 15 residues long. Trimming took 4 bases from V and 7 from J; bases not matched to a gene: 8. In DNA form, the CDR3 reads TGTGCCAGCAGTTCCACAGGGGGTATAAGTGAAAAACTGTTTTTT. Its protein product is CASSSTGGISEKLFF.

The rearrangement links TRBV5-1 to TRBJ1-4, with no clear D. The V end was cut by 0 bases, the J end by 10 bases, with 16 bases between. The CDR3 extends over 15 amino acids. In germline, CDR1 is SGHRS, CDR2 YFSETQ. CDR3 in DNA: TGCGCCAGCAGCTTGGGGTTGGAGGGAATTGGAAAACTGTTTTTT. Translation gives CASSLGLEGIGKLFF.

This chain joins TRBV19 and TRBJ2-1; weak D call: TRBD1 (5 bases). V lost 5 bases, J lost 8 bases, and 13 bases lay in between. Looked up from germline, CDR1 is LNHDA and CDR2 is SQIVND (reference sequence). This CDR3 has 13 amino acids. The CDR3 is CASSAAGAHEQFF. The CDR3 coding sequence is TGTGCCAGTAGTGCCGCTGGGGCCCATGAGCAGTTCTTC. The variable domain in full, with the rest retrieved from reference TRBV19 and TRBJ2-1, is DGGITQSPKYLFRKEGQNVTLSCEQNLNHDAMYWYRQDPGQGLRLIYYSQIVNDFQKGDIAEGYSVSREKKESFPLTVTSAQKNPTAFYLCASSAAGAHEQFFGPGTRLTVL.

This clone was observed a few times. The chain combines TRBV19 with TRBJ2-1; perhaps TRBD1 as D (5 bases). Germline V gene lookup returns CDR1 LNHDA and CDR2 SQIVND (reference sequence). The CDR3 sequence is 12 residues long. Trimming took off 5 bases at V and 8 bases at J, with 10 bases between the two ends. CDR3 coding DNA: TGTGCCAGTAGTGTCAGGGTCGATGAGCAGTTCTTC. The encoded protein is CASSVRVDEQFF.

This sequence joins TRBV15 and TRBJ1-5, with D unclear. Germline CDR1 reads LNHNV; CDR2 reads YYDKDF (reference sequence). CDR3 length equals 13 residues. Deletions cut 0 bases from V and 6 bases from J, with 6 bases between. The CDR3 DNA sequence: TGTGCCACCAGCAGAGATTCTGGTCAGCCCCAGCATTTT. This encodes CATSRDSGQPQHF.

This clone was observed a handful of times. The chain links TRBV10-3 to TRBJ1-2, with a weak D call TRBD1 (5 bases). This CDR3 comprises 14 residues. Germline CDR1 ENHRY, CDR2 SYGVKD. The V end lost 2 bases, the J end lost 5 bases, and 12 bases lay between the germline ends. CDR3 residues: CAISEPRQPYGYTF. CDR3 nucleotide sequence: TGTGCCATCAGTGAGCCTAGACAGCCTTATGGCTACACCTTC.

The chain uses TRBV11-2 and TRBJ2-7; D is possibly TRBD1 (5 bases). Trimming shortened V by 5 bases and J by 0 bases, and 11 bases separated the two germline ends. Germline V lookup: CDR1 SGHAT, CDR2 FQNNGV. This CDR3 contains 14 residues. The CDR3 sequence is CASSLDSLSYEQYF. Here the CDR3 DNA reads TGTGCCAGCAGCCTCGACAGCCTCTCCTACGAGCAGTACTTC.

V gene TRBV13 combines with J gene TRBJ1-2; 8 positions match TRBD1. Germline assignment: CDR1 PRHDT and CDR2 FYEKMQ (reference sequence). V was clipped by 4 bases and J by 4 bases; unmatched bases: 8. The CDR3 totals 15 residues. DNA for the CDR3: TGTGCCAGCAGCTGGACAGGGAATACCGGCTATGGCTACACCTTC. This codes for CASSWTGNTGYGYTF.

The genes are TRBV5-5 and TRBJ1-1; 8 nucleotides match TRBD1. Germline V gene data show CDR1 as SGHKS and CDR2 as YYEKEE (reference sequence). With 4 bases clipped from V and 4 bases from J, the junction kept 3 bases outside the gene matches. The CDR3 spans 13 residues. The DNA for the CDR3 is TGTGCCAGCAGCACCACAGGGGGCACTGAAGCTTTCTTT. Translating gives CASSTTGGTEAFF.

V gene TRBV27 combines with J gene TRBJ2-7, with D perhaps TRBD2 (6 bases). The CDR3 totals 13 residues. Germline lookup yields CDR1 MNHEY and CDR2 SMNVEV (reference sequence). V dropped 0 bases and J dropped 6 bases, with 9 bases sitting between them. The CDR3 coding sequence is TGTGCCAGCAGTTTATCCGGCGGGATCGAGCAGTACTTC. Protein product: CASSLSGGIEQYF.

As DNA, the CDR3 is TGTGGGCACAGGGAATTCGGCACAGATACGCAGTATTTT. It specifies CGHREFGTDTQYF. J is TRBJ2-3 and V is TRBV28; the D gene is possibly TRBD1 (6 bases). The CDR3 sequence is 13 residues long. Germline assignment: CDR1 MDHEN and CDR2 SYDVKM. Full variable domain (outside the CDR3, taken from reference TRBV28 and TRBJ2-3): DVKVTQSSRYLVKRTGEKVFLECVQDMDHENMFWYRQDPGLGLRLIYFSYDVKMKEKGDIPEGYSVSREKKERFSLILESASTNQTSMYLCGHREFGTDTQYFGPGTRLTVL.

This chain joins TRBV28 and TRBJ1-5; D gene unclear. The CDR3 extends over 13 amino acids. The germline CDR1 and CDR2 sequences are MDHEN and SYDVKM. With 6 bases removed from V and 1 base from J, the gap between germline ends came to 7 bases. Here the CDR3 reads CASRVGSNQPQHF. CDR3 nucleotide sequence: TGTGCCAGCAGAGTCGGAAGCAATCAGCCCCAGCATTTT.

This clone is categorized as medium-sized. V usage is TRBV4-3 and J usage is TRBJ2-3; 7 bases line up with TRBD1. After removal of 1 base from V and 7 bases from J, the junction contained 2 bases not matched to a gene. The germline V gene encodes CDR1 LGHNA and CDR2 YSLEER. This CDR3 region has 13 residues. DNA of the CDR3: TGCGCCAGCAGCCAAGGGGACAGCAATACGCAGTATTTT. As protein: CASSQGDSNTQYF.

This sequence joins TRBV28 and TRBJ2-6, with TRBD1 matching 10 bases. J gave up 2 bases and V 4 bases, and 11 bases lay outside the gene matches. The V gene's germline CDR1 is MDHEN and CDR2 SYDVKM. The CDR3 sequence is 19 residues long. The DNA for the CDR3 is TGTGCCAGCAGTTCCTATTTGGACAGGGGGTCGACTGGGGCCAACGTCCTGACTTTC. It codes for CASSSYLDRGSTGANVLTF. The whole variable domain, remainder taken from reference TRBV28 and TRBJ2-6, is DVKVTQSSRYLVKRTGEKVFLECVQDMDHENMFWYRQDPGLGLRLIYFSYDVKMKEKGDIPEGYSVSREKKERFSLILESASTNQTSMYLCASSSYLDRGSTGANVLTFGAGSRLTVL.